This T cell receptor beta chain stems from a study of radiotherapy plus CTLA-4 blockade in lung cancer (dated by TCRdb to between 2018 and 2020). At the level of the whole study: Among the enrolled patients, around 17% had an objective response, and about 29% reached disease control. Broad study findings and their caveats: Increased serum interferon-beta after radiation, together with early dynamic changes in blood T cell clones, were reported to be the strongest predictors of response. After treatment with radiotherapy and ipilimumab, TCR clones that came from tumors expanded in the peripheral blood.

V loses 2 bases, J loses 5 bases, and the germline ends lie 7 bases apart. Including cysteine and phenylalanine, the CDR3 has 14 amino acids. Only CDR3 DNA remains: 42 bases, in frame from the first base. The germline V gene (reference sequence) yields MNHNY for CDR1 and SVGAGI for CDR2. Details on this clone: Its target antigen remains unknown. Base-call qualities are not available, and no considerably larger clone is one nucleotide away.

In this study, focal radiation therapy paired with CTLA-4 blockade (ipilimumab) was tested in patients who had chemo-refractory metastatic non-small-cell lung cancer. Receptor libraries were prepared by the immunoSEQ multiplex PCR assay. The source is immuneACCESS, and TCRdb retained only in-frame sequences with V and J called. Part of the clones is not carried over; for the studies checked, unresolved V genes explain less than half of this, and the remainder is unexplained. The sample has 35,000 to 50,000 clones on record, around 72% of them singletons. The biggest ten clones account for 3.5% to 4% of the sample.

This TCR was sampled from a human donor with non-small cell lung cancer who had a complete response to radiotherapy plus ipilimumab. The chain is encoded by TRBV6-6 joined to TRBJ1-6; too little of a D gene remains to name it. The starting material was peripheral blood, obtained from a patient treated with radiotherapy plus ipilimumab. CDR3 loop: CASSYKQNNSPLHF. DNA sequence: TGTGCCAGCAGTTACAAACAGAATAATTCACCCCTCCACTTT.